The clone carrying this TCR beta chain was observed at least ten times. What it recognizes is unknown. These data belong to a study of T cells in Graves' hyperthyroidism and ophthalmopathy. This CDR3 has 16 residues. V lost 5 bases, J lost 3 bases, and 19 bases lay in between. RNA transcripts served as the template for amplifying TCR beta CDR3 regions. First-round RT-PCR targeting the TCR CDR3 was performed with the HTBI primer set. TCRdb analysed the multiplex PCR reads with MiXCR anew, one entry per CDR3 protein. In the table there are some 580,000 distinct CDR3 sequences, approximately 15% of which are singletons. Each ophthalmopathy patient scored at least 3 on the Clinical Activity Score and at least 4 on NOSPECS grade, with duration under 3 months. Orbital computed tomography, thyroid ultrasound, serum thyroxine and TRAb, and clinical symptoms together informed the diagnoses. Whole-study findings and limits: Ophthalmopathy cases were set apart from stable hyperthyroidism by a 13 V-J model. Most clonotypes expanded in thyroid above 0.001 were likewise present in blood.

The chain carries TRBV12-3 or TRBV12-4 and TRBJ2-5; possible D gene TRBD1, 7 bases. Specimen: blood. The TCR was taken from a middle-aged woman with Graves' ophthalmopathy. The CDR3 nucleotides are TGTGCCAGCAGTGGGCCCAGGGGCGGGACAGAAGAGACCCAGTACTTC. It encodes CASSGPRGGTEETQYF.